Below, 3 T cell receptor beta chains from the same sample are listed, as sequenced in a study of sequential checkpoint blockade in melanoma. Treatment here: randomized to nivolumab then ipilimumab (arm A) or the reverse (arm B). The protocol was immunoSEQ multiplex PCR, while the TCRdb copy is restricted to in-frame clones and leaves out a portion. The table shows 20,000 or so clones, with around two thirds occurring only once. The material sequenced was CD8+ T cells sorted from blood (inferred from file names), taken from a patient given nivolumab and ipilimumab in sequence. The source is a human donor with melanoma.

This clone was detected once. The chain employs TRBV10-1 and TRBJ1-2, with 8 nucleotides matching TRBD1. V lost 7 bases to trimming and J lost 6 bases; unmatched junction nucleotides: 13. The germline gives CDR1 WNHNN, CDR2 SYGVQD (reference sequence). CDR3 length: 15 amino acids. The CDR3 DNA follows: TGCGCCAGCAAATACCCTTTTCAGGGGGCCCATGGCTACACCTTC. This encodes CASKYPFQGAHGYTF.

This clone turned up a few times. V is TRBV13 and J is TRBJ1-2, with 7 bases identical to TRBD1. Trimming took 6 bases from V and 4 from J; bases not matched to a gene: 8. The CDR3 is 14 amino acids. CDR1 and CDR2 (germline): PRHDT, FYEKMQ (reference sequence). For the CDR3, the DNA is TGTGCCAGCAGTTCGTCGACAGGGTTCTATGGCTACACCTTC. Encoded protein: CASSSSTGFYGYTF.

The chain employs TRBV6-9 and TRBJ1-6, with 9 bases aligning to TRBD1. V lost 5 bases and J lost 7; bases outside the gene matches: 6. CDR3 size: 15 residues. Germline CDR1 MNHGY, CDR2 SVAAGI. The CDR3 loop is CASSPPTGGNSPLHF. DNA of the CDR3: TGTGCCAGCAGTCCGCCGACAGGGGGGAATTCACCCCTCCACTTT.